The entry below describes one T cell receptor (beta chain). It has no known antigen specificity. The sample holds no much larger clone one base away, and base qualities are not on file. The data were taken from a study of blood T cell repertoires in COVID-19 (dated by TCRdb to about 2020). In terms of the full investigation: Collaborator samples came from the United States, Italy and Spain and covered acute and convalescent phases of COVID-19. Sample metadata almost always included a de-identified subject ID, COVID-19 status, age in years and sex. The material from the prospective study consisted of cDNA or gDNA derived from T cells, B-cell-depleted T cells, or PBMCs. A freely available public database, intended as a resource for researchers studying the immune response to SARS-CoV-2, is where the repertoires were released. The dataset comprised deeply sampled blood TCRbeta repertoires from subjects exposed to, actively infected with, or recovered from COVID-19. Where available, HLA class I and class II types were obtained from metadata supplied by the sample provider rather than from assay-based typing. The samples were drawn from the first 160 participants of the ongoing ImmuneRACE study and from 1,254 subjects provided by 6 global collaborators.

Each collaborating institution followed its own protocols to collect whole blood in K2EDTA tubes. For TCRbeta analysis, collaborators shipped samples in one of three forms: frozen whole blood, isolated PBMCs, or DNA extracted from either of those sample types. The paper as a whole reports these results and caveats: How much clinical and demographic metadata was included differed by source and by participant, and the metadata was provided uncurated.

The immunoSEQ Assay, a bias-controlled multiplex PCR, was used to amplify TCRbeta CDR3 regions from genomic DNA. Regarding the original processing steps: The number of nucleated cells in each sample was estimated from the amplification of reference gene primers within the assay. Sequence reads were collapsed and filtered to measure the absolute abundance of every unique TCRbeta CDR3 rearrangement. For each sample, productive Simpson clonality was calculated by taking the square root of Simpson's diversity index across productive rearrangements. The table was pulled from immuneACCESS by TCRdb, which kept in-frame rearrangements only. Such tables lose some clones; where checked, under half of the loss comes from unresolved V genes, and the rest has no known cause. Clone size and V and J calls were adopted from that table, with D and trimming inferred from the DNA. Counted in this sample were 130,000 to 150,000 clones; approximately 81% of them appeared once. The top ten constitute roughly two fifths of the sample.

As encoded in the germline V gene (reference sequence), CDR1 is MNHNY while CDR2 is SVGAGI. The CDR3 runs 15 residues from the cysteine to the phenylalanine. Only the CDR3 DNA stays, 45 bases, in frame from base 1. V has 4 bases trimmed and J has 5 bases trimmed; junction bases matching no gene number 2. Source material: peripheral blood. This TCR was sampled from a human donor in a cohort sampled during active COVID-19. In this chain, TRBV6-6 is recombined with TRBJ2-2, and TRBD1 aligns with 12 junction nucleotides. In nucleotides, the sequence is TGTGCCAGCAGTTCGGGACAGGGGGCGACCGGGGAGCTGTTTTTT. It translates as CASSSGQGATGELFF.